This T cell receptor beta chain originates from a study of shared clonotypes between healthy human individuals. Germline CDR1 MDHEN, CDR2 SYDVKM. The CDR3 is made up of 14 amino acids. The V and J ends lost 5 bases and 7 bases, in that order; junction bases with no gene match: 7. Naive-designated CD8 cells lacked CD45RO, were positively enriched for CCR7, and omitted terminally differentiated effector memory CD45RA+ cells. Profiled with immunoSEQ multiplex PCR; TCRdb holds only in-frame clones, not every one. The sample shows about 650,000 clones, roughly 95% of them seen only once. This chain connects TRBV28 to TRBJ1-4, with 7 positions matching TRBD1. The sequenced sample was naive CD8+ T cells sorted from blood. The sequence came from a woman aged 25 to 39 in good health. DNA of the CDR3: TGTGCCAGCAGTCTTGACAGGGCACGTGAAAAACTGTTTTTT. Amino acids: CASSLDRAREKLFF.